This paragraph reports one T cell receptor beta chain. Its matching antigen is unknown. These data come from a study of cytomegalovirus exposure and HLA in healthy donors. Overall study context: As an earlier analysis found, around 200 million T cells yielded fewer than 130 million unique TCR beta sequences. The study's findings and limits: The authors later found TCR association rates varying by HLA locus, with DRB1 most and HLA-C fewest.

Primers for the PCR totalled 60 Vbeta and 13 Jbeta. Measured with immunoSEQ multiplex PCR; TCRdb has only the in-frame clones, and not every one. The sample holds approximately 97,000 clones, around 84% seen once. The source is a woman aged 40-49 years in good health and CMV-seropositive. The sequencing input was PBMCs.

CDR3 sequence: CASGLTGADEKLFF. CDR3 nucleotides: TGTGCCAGCGGATTGACAGGCGCAGATGAAAAACTGTTTTTT. This chain joins TRBV5-6 and TRBJ1-4, with D possibly TRBD1 on 6 matching bases. V shed 7 bases and J shed 6 bases, with 16 bases lying between them. The CDR3 loop spans 14 amino acids. Germline V gene data show CDR1 as SGHDT and CDR2 as YYEEEE.